The 8 T cell receptor beta chains given below trace back to one sample, sequenced in a study of shared clonotypes between healthy human individuals. This table comes from immunoSEQ multiplex PCR, and its TCRdb copy is limited to in-frame clones, with some not included. The table has about 1.5 million clones, roughly 97% seen once; the top ten hold roughly 1.2%. Sequencing input: naive CD4+ T cells sorted from blood. Indicated subset: CD45RA+ positively selected. The receptor source for this set is a man between 25 and 39 years old in good health.

The sample holds one count of this clone. The chain employs TRBV5-4 and TRBJ2-6; no reliable D call. The CDR3 loop spans 15 amino acids. Deletions cut 0 bases from V and 2 bases from J, with 6 bases between. Germline V gives CDR1 SGHNT, CDR2 YYREEE (reference sequence). The CDR3 is CASSLGTAGANVLTF. CDR3 in DNA: TGTGCCAGCAGCTTGGGTACAGCTGGGGCCAACGTCCTGACTTTC.

The chain recombines TRBV7-9 with TRBJ2-3, with D perhaps given as TRBD1 or TRBD2 (5 bases each). The CDR3 is made up of 14 amino acids. Trimming took 3 bases from V and 2 from J, leaving 9 bases between them. CDR1 SEHNR and CDR2 FQNEAQ come from the germline V gene (reference sequence). In DNA, the CDR3 is TGTGCCAGCAGCTTTCGGGGCCTCACAGATACGCAGTATTTT. Encoded protein: CASSFRGLTDTQYF.

This clone was picked up one time. The chain carries TRBV19 and TRBJ2-2, with no clear D. Germline-derived CDR1 and CDR2 are LNHDA and SQIVND (reference sequence). The CDR3 covers 13 residues. V was shortened by 6 bases and J by 1 base, with 6 bases between the two germline ends. Here the CDR3 DNA reads TGTGCCAGTAGACCGAAGAACACCGGGGAGCTGTTTTTT. It specifies CASRPKNTGELFF.

The chain combines TRBV11-2 with TRBJ2-3; possible D gene TRBD2, 6 bases. Germline V gene data show CDR1 as SGHAT and CDR2 as FQNNGV. This CDR3 is built from 18 residues. The ends were cut back, 4 bases at V and 6 bases at J, with 26 bases in the middle. DNA of the CDR3: TGTGCCAGCAGCTCCCGTGGCGGGACCACCCGCCTCCGCGATACGCAGTATTTT. The encoded protein is CASSSRGGTTRLRDTQYF.

The chain has TRBV12-5 and TRBJ1-1, with D unclear. The CDR3 spans 12 residues. V was pared by 5 bases and J by 3 bases, with 7 bases between. Germline V gene lookup returns CDR1 LGHNT and CDR2 FRNRAP. As DNA, the CDR3 is TGTGCTAGTGGTGAGATTTACACTGAAGCTTTCTTT. Its protein is CASGEIYTEAFF.

V gene TRBV6-6 combines with J gene TRBJ2-1, with 8 bases fitting TRBD2. CDR1 MNHNY and CDR2 SVGAGI come from the germline V gene (reference sequence). The CDR3 is made up of 15 amino acids. Trimming took 7 bases from V and 3 from J; bases not matched to a gene: 8. For the CDR3, the DNA is TGTGCCAGCATCTACGGGGGGGAGATCTACAATGAGCAGTTCTTC. Translating gives CASIYGGEIYNEQFF.

V usage is TRBV11-2 and J usage is TRBJ2-7, with D perhaps TRBD1 or TRBD2 (6 bases each). The CDR3 sequence is 15 residues long. V was trimmed by 0 bases and J by 2 bases, leaving 11 bases between them. Germline assignment: CDR1 SGHAT and CDR2 FQNNGV. The CDR3 protein is CASSLDPGATYEQYF. CDR3 nucleotide sequence: TGTGCCAGCAGCTTAGACCCGGGGGCGACCTACGAGCAGTACTTC.

The chain links TRBV6-5 to TRBJ2-1; TRBD1 is a possible D gene (5 bases). The V end lost 4 bases, the J end lost 6 bases, and 13 bases lay between the germline ends. The CDR3 runs 14 residues. CDR1 and CDR2 from the germline V gene are MNHEY and SVGAGI. CDR3 coding DNA: TGTGCCAGCAGTTCCATGGAAAGGGGCAATGAGCAGTTCTTC. Amino acids: CASSSMERGNEQFF.